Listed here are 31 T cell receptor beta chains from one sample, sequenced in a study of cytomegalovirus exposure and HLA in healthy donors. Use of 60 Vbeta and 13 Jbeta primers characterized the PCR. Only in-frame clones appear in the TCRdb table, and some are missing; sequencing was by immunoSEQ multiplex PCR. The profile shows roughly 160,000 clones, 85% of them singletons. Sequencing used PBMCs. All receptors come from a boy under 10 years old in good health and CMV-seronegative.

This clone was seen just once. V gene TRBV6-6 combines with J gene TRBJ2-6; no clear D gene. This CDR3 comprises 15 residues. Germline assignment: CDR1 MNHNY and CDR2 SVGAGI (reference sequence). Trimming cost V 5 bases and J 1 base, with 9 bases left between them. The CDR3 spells CASSLDNSGANVLTF. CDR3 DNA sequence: TGTGCCAGCAGTCTCGACAATTCTGGGGCCAACGTCCTGACTTTC.

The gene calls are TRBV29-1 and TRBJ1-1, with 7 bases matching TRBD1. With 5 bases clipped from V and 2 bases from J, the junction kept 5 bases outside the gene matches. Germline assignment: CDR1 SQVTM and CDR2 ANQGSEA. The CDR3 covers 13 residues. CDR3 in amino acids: CSVRGRTNTEAFF. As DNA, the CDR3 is TGCAGCGTTAGGGGGCGGACAAACACTGAAGCTTTCTTT.

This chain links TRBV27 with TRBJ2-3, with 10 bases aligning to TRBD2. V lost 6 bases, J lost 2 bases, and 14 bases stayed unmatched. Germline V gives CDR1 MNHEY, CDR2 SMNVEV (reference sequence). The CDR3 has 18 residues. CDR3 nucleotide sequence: TGTGCCAGCAGCTTCACACCACTAGCGGGAAAGTTCACAGATACGCAGTATTTT. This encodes CASSFTPLAGKFTDTQYF.

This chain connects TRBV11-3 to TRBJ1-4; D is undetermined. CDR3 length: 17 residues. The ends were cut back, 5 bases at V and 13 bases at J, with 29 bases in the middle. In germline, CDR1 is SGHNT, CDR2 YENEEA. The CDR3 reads CASSPPYGITRKTVLFF. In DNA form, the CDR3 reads TGTGCCAGCAGCCCGCCCTACGGTATTACCCGAAAAACGGTACTGTTTTTT.

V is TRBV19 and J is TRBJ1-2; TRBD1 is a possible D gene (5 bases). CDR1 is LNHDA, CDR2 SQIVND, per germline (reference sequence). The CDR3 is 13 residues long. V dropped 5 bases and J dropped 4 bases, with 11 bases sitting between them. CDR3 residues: CASSGGGAYGYTF. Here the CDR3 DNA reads TGTGCCAGTAGTGGCGGGGGAGCCTATGGCTACACCTTC.

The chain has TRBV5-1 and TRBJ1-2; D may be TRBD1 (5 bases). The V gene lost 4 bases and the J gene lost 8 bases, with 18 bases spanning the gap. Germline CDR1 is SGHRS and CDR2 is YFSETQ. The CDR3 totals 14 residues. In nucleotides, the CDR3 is TGCGCCAGCAGCCCGGAGGGGTGGAGGGACGGCTACACCTTC. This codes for CASSPEGWRDGYTF.

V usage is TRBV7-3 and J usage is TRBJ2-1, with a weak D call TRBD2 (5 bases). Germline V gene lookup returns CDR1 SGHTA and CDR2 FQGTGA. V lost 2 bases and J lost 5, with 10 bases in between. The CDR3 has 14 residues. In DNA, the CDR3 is TGTGCCAGCAGCTTATCTTCGCGGGACAATGAGCAGTTCTTC. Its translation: CASSLSSRDNEQFF.

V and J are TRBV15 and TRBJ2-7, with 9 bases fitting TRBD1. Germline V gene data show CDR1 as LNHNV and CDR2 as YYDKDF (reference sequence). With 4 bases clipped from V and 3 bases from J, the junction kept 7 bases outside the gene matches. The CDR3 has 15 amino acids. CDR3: CATSKDGTGLYEQYF. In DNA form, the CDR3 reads TGTGCCACCAGCAAAGACGGGACAGGGCTCTACGAGCAGTACTTC.

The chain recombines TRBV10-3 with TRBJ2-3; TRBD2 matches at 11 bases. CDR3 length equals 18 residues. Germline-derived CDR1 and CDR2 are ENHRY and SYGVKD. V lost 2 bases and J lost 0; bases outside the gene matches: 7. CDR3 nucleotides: TGTGCCATCAGTGAGACTAGCGGGGGCCTAAAGAGCACAGATACGCAGTATTTT. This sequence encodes CAISETSGGLKSTDTQYF.

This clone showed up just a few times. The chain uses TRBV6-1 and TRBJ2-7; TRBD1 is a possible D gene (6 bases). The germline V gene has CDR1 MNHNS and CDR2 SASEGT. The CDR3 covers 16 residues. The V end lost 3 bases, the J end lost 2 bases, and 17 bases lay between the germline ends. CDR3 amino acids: CASSEAWGRWTYEQYF. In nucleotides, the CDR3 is TGTGCCAGCAGTGAGGCCTGGGGGCGCTGGACCTACGAGCAGTACTTC.

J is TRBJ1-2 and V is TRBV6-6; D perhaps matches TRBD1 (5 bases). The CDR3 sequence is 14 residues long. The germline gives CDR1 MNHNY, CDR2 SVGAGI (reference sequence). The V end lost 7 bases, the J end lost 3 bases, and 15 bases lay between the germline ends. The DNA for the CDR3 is TGTGCCAGCACCAGGAGGGGAGAGTACTATGGCTACACCTTC. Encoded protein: CASTRRGEYYGYTF.

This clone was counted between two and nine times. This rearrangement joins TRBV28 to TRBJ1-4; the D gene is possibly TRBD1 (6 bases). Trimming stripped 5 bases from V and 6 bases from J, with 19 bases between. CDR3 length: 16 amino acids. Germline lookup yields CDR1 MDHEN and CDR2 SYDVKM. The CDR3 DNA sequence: TGTGCCAGCAGTATTGCCCTACAGGGTGGGGATGAAAAACTGTTTTTT. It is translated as CASSIALQGGDEKLFF.

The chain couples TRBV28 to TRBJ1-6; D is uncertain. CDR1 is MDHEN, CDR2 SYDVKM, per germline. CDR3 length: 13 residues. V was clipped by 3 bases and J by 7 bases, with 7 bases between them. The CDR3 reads CASSFFENSPLHF. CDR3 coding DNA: TGTGCCAGCAGTTTTTTCGAGAATTCACCCCTCCACTTT.

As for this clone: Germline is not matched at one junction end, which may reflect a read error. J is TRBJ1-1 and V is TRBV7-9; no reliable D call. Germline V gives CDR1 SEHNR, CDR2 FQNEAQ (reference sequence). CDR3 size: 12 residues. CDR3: CSSTNRDTEAFF. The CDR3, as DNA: TGTTCCAGCACCAACCGCGACACTGAAGCTTTCTTT.

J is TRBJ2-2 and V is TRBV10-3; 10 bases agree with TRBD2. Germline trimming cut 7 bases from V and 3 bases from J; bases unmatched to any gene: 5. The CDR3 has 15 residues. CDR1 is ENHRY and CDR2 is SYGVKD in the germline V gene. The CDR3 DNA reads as TGTGCCATCAACCGCAGCGGGGGGGACACCGGGGAGCTGTTTTTT. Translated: CAINRSGGDTGELFF.

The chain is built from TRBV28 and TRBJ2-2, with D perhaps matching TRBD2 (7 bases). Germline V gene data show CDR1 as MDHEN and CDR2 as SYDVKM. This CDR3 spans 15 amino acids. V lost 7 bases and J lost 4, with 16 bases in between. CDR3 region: CASTERRGPTGELFF. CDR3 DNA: TGTGCCAGCACCGAACGGCGGGGGCCCACCGGGGAGCTGTTTTTT.

CDR3 DNA sequence: TGTGCCAGCAGCCGTGGGACAGGGAACACCGGGGAGCTGTTTTTT. Its translation is CASSRGTGNTGELFF. The chain uses TRBV4-2 and TRBJ2-2; 8 positions match TRBD1. V lost 4 bases to trimming and J lost 1 base; unmatched junction nucleotides: 2. The CDR3 covers 15 residues. The germline V gene has CDR1 LGHNA and CDR2 YNFKEQ.

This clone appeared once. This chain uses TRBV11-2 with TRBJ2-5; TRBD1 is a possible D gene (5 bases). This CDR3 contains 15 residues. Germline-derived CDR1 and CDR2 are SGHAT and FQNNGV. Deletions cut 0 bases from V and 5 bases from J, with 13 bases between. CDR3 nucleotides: TGTGCCAGCAGCTTAGAGCTCTCCAGGGCGGAGACCCAGTACTTC. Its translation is CASSLELSRAETQYF.

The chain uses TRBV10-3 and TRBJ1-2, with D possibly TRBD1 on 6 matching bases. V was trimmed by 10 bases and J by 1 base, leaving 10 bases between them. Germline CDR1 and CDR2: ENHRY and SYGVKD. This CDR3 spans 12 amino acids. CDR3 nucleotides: TGTGCCACGCGACAGGTTAACTATGGCTACACCTTC. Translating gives CATRQVNYGYTF.

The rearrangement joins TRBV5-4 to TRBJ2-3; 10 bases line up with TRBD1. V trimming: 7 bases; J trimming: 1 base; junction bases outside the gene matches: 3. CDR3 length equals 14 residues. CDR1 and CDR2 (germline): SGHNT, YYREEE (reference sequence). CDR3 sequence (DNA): TGTGCCAGCGGACAGGGGGAAGGCACAGATACGCAGTATTTT. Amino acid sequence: CASGQGEGTDTQYF. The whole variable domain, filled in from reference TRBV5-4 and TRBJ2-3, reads ETGVTQSPTHLIKTRGQQVTLRCSSQSGHNTVSWYQQALGQGPQFIFQYYREEENGRGNFPPRFSGLQFPNYSSELNVNALELDDSALYLCASGQGEGTDTQYFGPGTRLTVL.

This chain's CDR3 is CASSSWGGYEQYF. CDR3 bases: TGTGCCAGCAGTTCCTGGGGGGGCTACGAGCAGTACTTC. The chain has TRBV27 and TRBJ2-7; 7 bases are shared with TRBD2. The CDR3 loop spans 13 amino acids. Trimming took 4 bases from V and 3 from J; bases not matched to a gene: 3. The germline V gene has CDR1 MNHEY and CDR2 SMNVEV (reference sequence).

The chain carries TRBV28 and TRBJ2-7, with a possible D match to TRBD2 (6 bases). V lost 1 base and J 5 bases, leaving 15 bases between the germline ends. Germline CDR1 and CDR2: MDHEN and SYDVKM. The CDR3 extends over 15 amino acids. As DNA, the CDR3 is TGTGCCAGCAGTTTATCGCGGGGAGGAAGAAACGAGCAGTACTTC. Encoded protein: CASSLSRGGRNEQYF.

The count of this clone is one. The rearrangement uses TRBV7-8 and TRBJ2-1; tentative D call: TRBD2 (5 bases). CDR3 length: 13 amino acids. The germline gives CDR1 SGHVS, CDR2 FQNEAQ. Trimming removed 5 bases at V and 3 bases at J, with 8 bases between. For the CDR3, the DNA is TGTGCCAGCAGCCTCGGGGACTACAATGAGCAGTTCTTC. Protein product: CASSLGDYNEQFF. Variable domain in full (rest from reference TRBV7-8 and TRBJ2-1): GAGVSQSPRYKVAKRGQDVALRCDPISGHVSLFWYQQALGQGPEFLTYFQNEAQLDKSGLPSDRFFAERPEGSVSTLKIQRTQQEDSAVYLCASSLGDYNEQFFGPGTRLTVL.

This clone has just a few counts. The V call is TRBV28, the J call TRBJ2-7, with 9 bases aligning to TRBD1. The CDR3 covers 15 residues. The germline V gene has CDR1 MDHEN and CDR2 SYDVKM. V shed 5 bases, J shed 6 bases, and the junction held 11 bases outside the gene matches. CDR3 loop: CASSPSTGGNGEQYF. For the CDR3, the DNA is TGTGCCAGCAGTCCATCCACAGGGGGCAACGGCGAGCAGTACTTC.

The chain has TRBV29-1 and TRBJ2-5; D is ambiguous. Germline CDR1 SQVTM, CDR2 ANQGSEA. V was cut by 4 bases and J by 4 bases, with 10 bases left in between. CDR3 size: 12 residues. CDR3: CSVAPLGETQYF. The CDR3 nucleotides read TGCAGCGTTGCTCCACTTGGAGAGACCCAGTACTTC.

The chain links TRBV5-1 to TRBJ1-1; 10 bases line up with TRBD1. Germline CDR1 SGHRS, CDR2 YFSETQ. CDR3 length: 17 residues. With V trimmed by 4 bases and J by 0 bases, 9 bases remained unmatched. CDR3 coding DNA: TGCGCCAGCAGCCCGCGACAGGGGGCTGAGGTGAACACTGAAGCTTTCTTT. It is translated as CASSPRQGAEVNTEAFF.

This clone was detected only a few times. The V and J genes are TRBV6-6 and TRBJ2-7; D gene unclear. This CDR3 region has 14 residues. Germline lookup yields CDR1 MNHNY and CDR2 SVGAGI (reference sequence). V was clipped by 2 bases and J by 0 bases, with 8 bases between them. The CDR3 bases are TGTGCCAGCAGTTACGAGATCGGCTCCTACGAGCAGTACTTC. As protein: CASSYEIGSYEQYF.

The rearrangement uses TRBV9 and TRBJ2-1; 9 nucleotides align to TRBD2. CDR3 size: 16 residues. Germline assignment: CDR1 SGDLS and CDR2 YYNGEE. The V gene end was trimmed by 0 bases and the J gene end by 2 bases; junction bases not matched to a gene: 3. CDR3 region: CASSVGSGSAYNEQFF. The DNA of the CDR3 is TGTGCCAGCAGCGTAGGTAGCGGGAGTGCCTACAATGAGCAGTTCTTC.

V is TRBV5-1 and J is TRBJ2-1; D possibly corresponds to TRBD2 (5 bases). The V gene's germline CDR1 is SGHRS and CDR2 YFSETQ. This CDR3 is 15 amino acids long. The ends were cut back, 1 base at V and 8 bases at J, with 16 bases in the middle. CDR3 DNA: TGCGCCAGCAGCTTGACTGGACTCCCGCTCGATGAGCAGTTCTTC. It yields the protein CASSLTGLPLDEQFF.

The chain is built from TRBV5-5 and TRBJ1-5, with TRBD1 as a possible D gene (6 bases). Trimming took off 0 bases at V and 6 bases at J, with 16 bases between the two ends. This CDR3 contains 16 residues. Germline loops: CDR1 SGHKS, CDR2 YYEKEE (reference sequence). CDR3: CASSLGNWGQGQPQHF. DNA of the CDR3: TGTGCCAGCAGCTTGGGCAATTGGGGGCAGGGTCAGCCCCAGCATTTT.

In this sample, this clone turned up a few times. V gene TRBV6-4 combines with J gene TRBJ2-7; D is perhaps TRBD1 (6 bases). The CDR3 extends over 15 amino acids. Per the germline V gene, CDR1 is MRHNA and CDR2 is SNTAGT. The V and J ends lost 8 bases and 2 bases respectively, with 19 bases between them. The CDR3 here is CASGFTQGTPYEQYV. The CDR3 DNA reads TGTGCCAGCGGCTTTACCCAGGGGACCCCCTACGAGCAGTACGTC.